This T cell receptor (beta chain) was profiled in a study of shared clonotypes between healthy human individuals (TCRdb year 2020). About the investigation overall: A couple of women and a few men aged 18 to 49 years were included in the cohort. Per donor, three plates each were used for CD4 naive and CD4 memory, two for CD8 naive, and one for CD8 memory. Blood TCR repertoires of a handful of healthy adults were deeply sequenced to estimate repertoire size and the extent of clonotype sharing between individuals. To increase sequencing depth and limit assay-specific biases, TCR repertoire library preparation and sequencing were carried out by different laboratories using diverse techniques. Each donor's leukapheresis produced roughly between roughly 0.85 and 9.5 billion PBMCs.

For the CD8 naive samples, CD45RO-negative cells were positively selected for CCR7, yielding a CD45RA+CCR7+ population from which TemRA cells were excluded. The donors were healthy, HIV-negative adults who had no recently reported acute infections or vaccinations. Every donor was a Caucasian adult living in Nashville, Tennessee, USA. Blood was collected by leukapheresis, and PBMCs were isolated by Ficoll-Histopaque density gradient centrifugation and then cryopreserved in liquid nitrogen vapor phase. Analytical flow cytometry was used to check the purity and quantity of each magnetically sorted T cell population. Each sorted fraction had its genomic DNA isolated and then quantified by UV absorbance on a Nanodrop 2000c. The research as a whole found: Based on pairwise subsampling, the degree of clonotype sharing among donors was expected to be affected by sequencing depth. Because the study included a small number of donors, the genetic and exposure-history diversity represented was limited. Larger estimated clonotype richness was generally found for naive subsets than for memory subsets. Higher generation probabilities were observed for clonotypes shared by all four sorted-subset donors than for non-shared clonotypes. About 5% of naive CD4, roughly 3.6% of naive CD8, about 2.5% of memory CD4, and roughly 0.4% of memory CD8 clonotypes were shared across several donors. Sampling was restricted to blood, and TCR repertoires in tissues likely differ from the TCR repertoires found in blood. Incomplete sequencing was indicated by rarefaction of sorted-subset datasets, despite the large sequencing depth.

TCR CDR3 regions were amplified from genomic DNA by multiplex PCR using the deep immunoSEQ assay. For each cell subset, the extracted genomic DNA was distributed evenly across all wells of several immunoSEQ 96-well plates, and each plate served as one replicate. For sorted subsets, about 210 ng of genomic DNA, equivalent to roughly 30,000 T cell genomes, went into each replicate PCR. Purified libraries were quantified with a Qubit 3.0 fluorometer, sized on a Bioanalyzer 2100, and re-quantified with the KAPA Library Quantification kit. Every immunoSEQ 96-well plate was sequenced on a separate single-read 150-cycle Illumina NextSeq 550 flow cell. Regarding the original processing steps: Because the immunoSEQ output held only junctional sequences and lacked quality scores, the filtering could not match the filtering applied to full-length reads. To assign V/J genes and CDR3, sequences were annotated using PyIR, a Python wrapper for IgBLAST v1.9, with IMGT germline references. Reads with weak V/J assignments (E-value above 1e-6), missing CDR3, stop codons, out-of-frame junctions, or ambiguous translated residues were removed. V3J clonotypes were defined as sequences sharing an identical inferred V gene, J gene, and CDR3 amino acid sequence. To compute the percentage overlap between repertoires, the number of shared unique clonotypes was divided by the size of the smaller repertoire. RTK rarefaction, the Chao1 estimator, and Recon v2.1 estimates of unobserved clonotypes were used to assess repertoire richness. OLGA was used to compute generation probabilities for all TCRbeta clonotypes that the gDNA method yielded from a handful of donors. The table comes from immuneACCESS by way of TCRdb, which keeps in-frame sequences with V and J called. Part of the clones is missing from these tables; in studies checked, under half for an unresolved V gene and the rest for unknown reasons. D and trimming were read from the DNA, whereas the V and J calls and clone size are those reported in that table. This sample holds hundreds of thousands of clones; about 91% were observed only once. The top ten clones comprise roughly 24% of the sample.

Measured from the cysteine to the phenylalanine, the CDR3 is 14 residues long. Here the CDR3 DNA is all that survives: 42 bases in frame from base 1. The germline V gene gives CDR1 as SQVTM and CDR2 as ANQGSEA. V is cut by 5 bases and J by 2 bases, and the space between the germline ends is 13 bases. Comments on this clone: The antigen it recognizes is unknown. No much larger clone exists at a distance of one base, and base qualities are not known.

The receptor was derived from a man aged 25 to 40 in good health. The specimen sequenced was naive CD8+ T cells sorted from blood. The label giving this sample's cell subset or site can be read as: CD45RA+CCR7+. This receptor chain uses TRBV29-1 and TRBJ2-1; TRBD1 is possibly the D segment (5 matching bases). The CDR3 corresponds to CSVSPGLAYNEQFF. The sequenced DNA: TGCAGCGTTTCCCCAGGGTTAGCCTACAATGAGCAGTTCTTC.